Detailed here is one TCR beta chain. Its specificity is not known. The V gene's germline CDR1 is GTSNPN and CDR2 SVGIG (reference sequence). CDR3 length: 11 amino acids. V was trimmed by 1 base and J by 9 bases, leaving 10 bases between them. This entry belongs to a study of OX40 agonist ivuxolimab in advanced cancers. Study summary: It was permissible to have had prior anti-PD-1, anti-PD-L1 or anti-CTLA-4 therapy, and more than 30% had some. Three patients got partial responses; one had hepatocellular carcinoma and two had cutaneous melanoma. Overall study findings and caveats: More expanded clones were found, on average, in CD8+ than in CD4+ T cells.

Assay: immunoSEQ multiplex PCR; the TCRdb copy retains only in-frame clones and omits some. Of around 140,000 clones listed, 90% are singletons. The chain recombines TRBV30 with TRBJ2-7; the D is unclear. The TCR originated in an adult with an advanced solid tumor such as melanoma, head and neck, liver or kidney cancer. The specimen was CD4+ or CD8+ T cells sorted from blood, collected in a trial of the OX40 agonist ivuxolimab. CDR3 in DNA: TGTGCCTGGAGTGCAAGGGTCATGCAGTACTTC. It is translated as CAWSARVMQYF. Supplemented by reference TRBV30 and TRBJ2-7, the full variable domain reads SQTIHQWPATLVQPVGSPLSLECTVEGTSNPNLYWYRQAAGRGLQLLFYSVGIGQISSEVPQNLSASRPQDRQFILSSKKLLLSDSGFYLCAWSARVMQYFGPGTRLTVT.